Here is one T cell receptor (beta chain) with its context. The antigen is not known. Researchers ran the PCR with 60 Vbeta and 13 Jbeta primers. Sequencing used immunoSEQ multiplex PCR; TCRdb keeps in-frame clones, though not all of them. This repertoire includes fewer than 150,000 clones. Germline-derived CDR1 and CDR2 are LNHDA and SQIVND (reference sequence). The CDR3 is 15 amino acids. Trimming took 5 bases from V and 5 from J; bases not matched to a gene: 9. The data originate from a study of cytomegalovirus exposure and HLA in healthy donors. Study as a whole: Of some 400 genotyped donors, about 81% clustered with self-reported Caucasian donors. Findings and limits, study-wide: In a later analysis, at a false discovery rate of 0.05, 16,951 TCR beta sequences were associated with HLA alleles.

The receptor comes from a man aged 40-50 years in good health and CMV-seronegative. Sequenced input: PBMCs. The chain carries TRBV19 and TRBJ1-5; 7 bases are a match to TRBD1. The CDR3 region has the DNA TGTGCCAGTAGTCTACAGGGGCTCTTGGATCAGCCCCAGCATTTT. Amino acid sequence: CASSLQGLLDQPQHF.